Listed below are T cell receptor beta chains from one sample, sequenced in a study of T-cell reconstitution after alpha-beta-depleted transplantation in children. TCRdb redid the calling of the PCR reads with MiXCR, one entry per CDR3 protein. The sample yields hundreds of thousands of distinct CDR3 sequences, 8.2% seen once. Sequenced material: PBMCs, mostly from graft donor cells, taken 180 days after TCRalphabeta/CD19-depleted stem cell transplant. These TCRs come from a male patient between 5 and 17 years old who had a stem cell transplant for acute lymphoblastic leukemia, so the T cells may come from the graft donor. Both conserved end residues are part of each CDR3. Fields, in order: CDR3 DNA, CDR3 protein, J gene, D gene, clone size, V gene. The D gene is left open where the match is weak. Size is stated for part of the rows, as once, few or many counts, or as a class when the clone is expanded.

DNA: TGTGCCAGCGACAGGAATTCCCCCTACGAGCAGTACTTC
CDR3: CASDRNSPYEQYF
J: TRBJ2-7
D: NA
size: many
V: TRBV28

DNA: TGTGCCAGCAGCGCGGTCGTGGTAGCGCGGTACAATGAGCAGTTCTTC
CDR3: CASSAVVVARYNEQFF
J: TRBJ2-1
D: NA
size: many
V: TRBV5-6

DNA: TGTGCCAGCAGCCGTCGGGAGGGGTACAATGAGCAGTTCTTC
CDR3: CASSRREGYNEQFF
J: TRBJ2-1
D: TRBD2
size: many
V: TRBV7-2

DNA: TGTGCCAGCTCAGAGGACAGGGTATACACCGGGGAGCTGTTTTTT
CDR3: CASSEDRVYTGELFF
J: TRBJ2-2
D: TRBD1
size: NA
V: TRBV18

DNA: TGCGCCAGCAGCCCGCAGGGGCGGTCGAGATATAGCAATCAGCCCCAGCATTTT
CDR3: CASSPQGRSRYSNQPQHF
J: TRBJ1-5
D: NA
size: many
V: TRBV4-1

DNA: TGCACCAGCAGCCACCCATCCCTTCTCGAGCCCACAGATACGCAGTATTTT
CDR3: CTSSHPSLLEPTDTQYF
J: TRBJ2-3
D: NA
size: NA
V: TRBV1

DNA: TGCGCCAGCTCCTGCCAGGGGGCTGGTCAAGAGACCCAGTACTTC
CDR3: CASSCQGAGQETQYF
J: TRBJ2-5
D: TRBD1
size: NA
V: TRBV10-1

DNA: TGTGCCAGCAGCCAGGGGGGACAGGGGTTCGGGGAGACCCAGTACTTC
CDR3: CASSQGGQGFGETQYF
J: TRBJ2-5
D: TRBD1
size: many
V: TRBV3-1

DNA: TGTGCCAGCAGTAGTAATGAAAACTCGAGGGGGAAGGATACGCAGTATTTT
CDR3: CASSSNENSRGKDTQYF
J: TRBJ2-3
D: NA
size: many
V: TRBV6-1

DNA: TGCGCCAGCAGCTTGTGGGGACAGGGTACCCTCTCAACTAATGAAAAACTGTTTTTT
CDR3: CASSLWGQGTLSTNEKLFF
J: TRBJ1-4
D: TRBD1
size: many
V: TRBV5-1

DNA: TGTGCCATCAGTAAGCCCCACCGGGGTACGAACACCGGGGAGCTGTTTTTT
CDR3: CAISKPHRGTNTGELFF
J: TRBJ2-2
D: NA
size: many
V: TRBV10-3

DNA: TGTGCCAGCAGCCAAGTGGCCCCCCCGGCGACAGATACGCAGTATTTT
CDR3: CASSQVAPPATDTQYF
J: TRBJ2-3
D: NA
size: many
V: TRBV4-2

DNA: TGCAGCGCCTACAATGAGCAGTTCTTC
CDR3: CSAYNEQFF
J: TRBJ2-1
D: NA
size: many
V: TRBV20-1

DNA: TGTGCCAGCAGCTGGTCCGGGACTAGCAGTGTAGGTGAGCAGTTCTTC
CDR3: CASSWSGTSSVGEQFF
J: TRBJ2-1
D: TRBD2
size: many
V: TRBV5-4

DNA: TGCAGCGTTGCCCAGACAGGCTACGAGCAGTACTTC
CDR3: CSVAQTGYEQYF
J: TRBJ2-7
D: NA
size: many
V: TRBV29-1

DNA: TGTGCCAGCAGCCTAGCCTCCCTTGAGTGGAACACTGAAGCTTTCTTT
CDR3: CASSLASLEWNTEAFF
J: TRBJ1-1
D: NA
size: few
V: TRBV7-9

DNA: TGTGCCAGCCCGACAGGGGATGACGATGAGCAGTTCTTC
CDR3: CASPTGDDDEQFF
J: TRBJ2-1
D: TRBD1
size: many
V: TRBV2

DNA: TGCGCCAGCAGCTTGGGAGCGGCCAACAATGAGCAGTTCTTC
CDR3: CASSLGAANNEQFF
J: TRBJ2-1
D: NA
size: many
V: TRBV5-1

DNA: TGTGCCAGTAGTATGTCCAGGGTGGCTGAGCAGTTCTTC
CDR3: CASSMSRVAEQFF
J: TRBJ2-1
D: NA
size: many
V: TRBV19

DNA: TGCGCCAGCAGCTTGGGGGTAGGAGAATCCTACAATGAGCAGTTCTTC
CDR3: CASSLGVGESYNEQFF
J: TRBJ2-1
D: NA
size: many
V: TRBV5-1

DNA: TGTGCCAGCAGTTGGAGGCTGGACCAAGAGACCCAGTACTTC
CDR3: CASSWRLDQETQYF
J: TRBJ2-5
D: NA
size: many
V: TRBV6-2/TRBV6-3

DNA: TGTGCCAGCAGCCACGTTTGGTCAGGGCTTTCCTACGAGCAGTACTTC
CDR3: CASSHVWSGLSYEQYF
J: TRBJ2-7
D: NA
size: many
V: TRBV7-2

DNA: TGTGCCAGTAGTATCGACGAGACTAACACCGGGGAGCTGTTTTTT
CDR3: CASSIDETNTGELFF
J: TRBJ2-2
D: NA
size: NA
V: TRBV19

DNA: TGTGCCAGCAGTTTAGGAGGGGGGACGGGACGATACGAGCAGTACTTC
CDR3: CASSLGGGTGRYEQYF
J: TRBJ2-7
D: NA
size: many
V: TRBV12-3/TRBV12-4

DNA: TGCGCCAGCAGCGTGGACCCCCGGGATTCACCCCTCCACTTT
CDR3: CASSVDPRDSPLHF
J: TRBJ1-6
D: NA
size: many
V: TRBV5-1

DNA: TGTGCCAGCACGAGGGAAGGGTCCTATAATTCACCCCTCCACTTT
CDR3: CASTREGSYNSPLHF
J: TRBJ1-6
D: NA
size: many
V: TRBV2

DNA: TGCAGCGTTGATCCCCCCCAAGAGCAGTACTTC
CDR3: CSVDPPQEQYF
J: TRBJ2-7
D: NA
size: many
V: TRBV29-1

DNA: TGTGCCAGCAGTTACCCACTCTCTCTGGGACACCGTAGGAACATTCAGTACTTC
CDR3: CASSYPLSLGHRRNIQYF
J: TRBJ2-4
D: NA
size: many
V: TRBV6-2/TRBV6-3

DNA: TGTGCCAGCAGGTCTTCAGAGGTCCTGAACACTGAAGCTTTCTTT
CDR3: CASRSSEVLNTEAFF
J: TRBJ1-1
D: NA
size: many
V: TRBV6-5

DNA: TGCAGTGCTAGTCTAGCGGGAGTTAGTCCCTACGAGCAGTACTTC
CDR3: CSASLAGVSPYEQYF
J: TRBJ2-7
D: TRBD2
size: few
V: TRBV20-1

DNA: TGTGCCAGCAGTGTATTCGGACTAGCCGAGGCAGATACGCAGTATTTT
CDR3: CASSVFGLAEADTQYF
J: TRBJ2-3
D: TRBD2
size: few
V: TRBV2

DNA: TGTGCCACCAGCAGAAGGGGCACAGATACGCAGTATTTT
CDR3: CATSRRGTDTQYF
J: TRBJ2-3
D: NA
size: many
V: TRBV15

DNA: TGTGCCAGCAGCGGCGGACTAGTCGGGATCCAGTACTTC
CDR3: CASSGGLVGIQYF
J: TRBJ2-5
D: TRBD2
size: many
V: TRBV6-1

DNA: TGTGCCAGCTCACCAGTGTGGGGGTACGACTATGGCTACACCTTC
CDR3: CASSPVWGYDYGYTF
J: TRBJ1-2
D: NA
size: many
V: TRBV18

DNA: TGTGCCAGCAGCCGGACCCTTTTCTACGAGCAGTACTTC
CDR3: CASSRTLFYEQYF
J: TRBJ2-7
D: NA
size: many
V: TRBV5-6

DNA: TGTGCCAGCAGCCCCTGGGACCGCGGAGCTTTCTTT
CDR3: CASSPWDRGAFF
J: TRBJ1-1
D: NA
size: many
V: TRBV7-9

DNA: TGTGCCACCGAGGACAGGGGTACGACTGAAGCTTTCTTT
CDR3: CATEDRGTTEAFF
J: TRBJ1-1
D: TRBD1
size: NA
V: TRBV24-1

DNA: TGTGCCAGCAGTTACGCCGCGTGGGCCGGATACGATGGCTACACCTTC
CDR3: CASSYAAWAGYDGYTF
J: TRBJ1-2
D: NA
size: many
V: TRBV6-2/TRBV6-3

DNA: TGCGCCAGCAGCTGGGACCCTGGAAACACCATATATTTT
CDR3: CASSWDPGNTIYF
J: TRBJ1-3
D: NA
size: many
V: TRBV5-1

DNA: TGTGCCAGCAGCCAAGATGGCACCTACGAGCAGTACTTC
CDR3: CASSQDGTYEQYF
J: TRBJ2-7
D: NA
size: many
V: TRBV4-2

DNA: TGCAGTGCCCATCGGAGCGCCACCGGGGAGCAGTACTTC
CDR3: CSAHRSATGEQYF
J: TRBJ2-7
D: NA
size: NA
V: TRBV20-1

DNA: TGCGCCAGCAGCCATGGGACTACCTACGAGCAGTACTTC
CDR3: CASSHGTTYEQYF
J: TRBJ2-7
D: TRBD2
size: NA
V: TRBV5-1

DNA: TGTGCCAGCAGCCCGGGACAGAATGGCTACACCTTC
CDR3: CASSPGQNGYTF
J: TRBJ1-2
D: TRBD1
size: many
V: TRBV7-2

DNA: TGTGCCAGCAGCCGGTACAGGGCAGCTAATGAAAAACTGTTTTTT
CDR3: CASSRYRAANEKLFF
J: TRBJ1-4
D: NA
size: many
V: TRBV3-1

DNA: TGCGCCAGCAGCTTGCTTCGGGATTTTAGCACAGATACGCAGTATTTT
CDR3: CASSLLRDFSTDTQYF
J: TRBJ2-3
D: NA
size: many
V: TRBV5-1

DNA: TGTGCCAGCAGCCATTCAGGGGTGGGGGGTAATGAGCAGTTCTTC
CDR3: CASSHSGVGGNEQFF
J: TRBJ2-1
D: NA
size: NA
V: TRBV3-1

DNA: TGTGCCAGCAGCTTAACCCTCGGCAGGGATGGGACCCAGTACTTC
CDR3: CASSLTLGRDGTQYF
J: TRBJ2-5
D: NA
size: many
V: TRBV13

DNA: TGTGCCAGCAGACCAGGGGAGGGTGGCAATCAGCCCCAGCATTTT
CDR3: CASRPGEGGNQPQHF
J: TRBJ1-5
D: NA
size: many
V: TRBV28

DNA: TGTGCCAGCAGCCTAGCGGGAACATCCTACAATGAGCAGTTCTTC
CDR3: CASSLAGTSYNEQFF
J: TRBJ2-1
D: TRBD2
size: many
V: TRBV5-5

DNA: TGTGCCAGCAGCCCTGGGCTTTCCGGGACAGGGGGCAGTGAGCAGTTCTTC
CDR3: CASSPGLSGTGGSEQFF
J: TRBJ2-1
D: TRBD1
size: many
V: TRBV4-2

DNA: TGCGCCAGCAGCTTGGGGTACTTCGGTGCGCCCTCACCGCCCACGCAGTATTTT
CDR3: CASSLGYFGAPSPPTQYF
J: TRBJ2-3
D: NA
size: many
V: TRBV5-1

DNA: TGCAGTGCCACGACGGGCGCACCCCAGTATTTT
CDR3: CSATTGAPQYF
J: TRBJ2-3
D: NA
size: many
V: TRBV20-1

DNA: TGCGCCAGCAGCCCCCAGGGCTCCTACAATGAGCAGTTCTTC
CDR3: CASSPQGSYNEQFF
J: TRBJ2-1
D: NA
size: NA
V: TRBV4-1

DNA: TGTGCCAGCAGCCAAGAAGGGGAAACTGAAGCTTTCTTT
CDR3: CASSQEGETEAFF
J: TRBJ1-1
D: NA
size: many
V: TRBV3-1

DNA: TGCGCCAGCAGCCAAGCGCTGGACAGGGATACAGATACGCAGTATTTT
CDR3: CASSQALDRDTDTQYF
J: TRBJ2-3
D: TRBD1
size: many
V: TRBV4-3

DNA: TGTGCCAGTAGTATTCCCCCTCAGGTGACGCAGTATTTT
CDR3: CASSIPPQVTQYF
J: TRBJ2-3
D: NA
size: NA
V: TRBV19

DNA: TGCAGTGCTCGTCATACCACAGATACGCAGTATTTT
CDR3: CSARHTTDTQYF
J: TRBJ2-3
D: NA
size: few
V: TRBV20-1

DNA: TGTGCCAGCAGTTACGTCAGACAGGGGACTAATCAGCCCCAGCATTTT
CDR3: CASSYVRQGTNQPQHF
J: TRBJ1-5
D: TRBD1
size: many
V: TRBV6-2/TRBV6-3

DNA: TGTGCCAGCGGGGGGGGGCTGAGAAATTCACCCCTCCACTTT
CDR3: CASGGGLRNSPLHF
J: TRBJ1-6
D: NA
size: many
V: TRBV21-1

DNA: TGTGCCAGCAGCTTAGGCTACAGCGGGAGGCCCAGCACAGATACGCAGTATTTT
CDR3: CASSLGYSGRPSTDTQYF
J: TRBJ2-3
D: TRBD2
size: few
V: TRBV7-2